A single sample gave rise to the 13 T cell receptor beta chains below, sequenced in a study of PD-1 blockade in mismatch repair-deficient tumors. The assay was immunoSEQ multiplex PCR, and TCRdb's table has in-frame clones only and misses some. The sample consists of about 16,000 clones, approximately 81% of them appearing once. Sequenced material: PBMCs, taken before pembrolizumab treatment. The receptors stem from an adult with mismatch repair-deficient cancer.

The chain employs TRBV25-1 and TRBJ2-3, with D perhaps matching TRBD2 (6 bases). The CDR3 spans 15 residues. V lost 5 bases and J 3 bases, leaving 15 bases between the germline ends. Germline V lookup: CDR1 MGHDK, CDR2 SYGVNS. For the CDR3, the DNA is TGTGCCAGCAGTCCTAGGGCCGGGAGTACAGATACGCAGTATTTT. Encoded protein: CASSPRAGSTDTQYF.

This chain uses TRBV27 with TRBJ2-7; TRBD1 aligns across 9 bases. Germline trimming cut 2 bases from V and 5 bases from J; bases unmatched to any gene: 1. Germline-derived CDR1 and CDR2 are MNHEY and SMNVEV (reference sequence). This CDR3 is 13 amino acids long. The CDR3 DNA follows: TGTGCCAGCAGTTTAGGGACAGGGCACGAGCAGTACTTC. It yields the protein CASSLGTGHEQYF.

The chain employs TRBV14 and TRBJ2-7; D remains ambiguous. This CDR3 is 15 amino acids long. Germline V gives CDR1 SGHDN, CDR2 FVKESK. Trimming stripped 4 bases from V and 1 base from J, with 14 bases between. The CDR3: CASSPSLRLSYEQYF. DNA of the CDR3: TGTGCCAGCAGCCCAAGTTTACGGCTATCCTACGAGCAGTACTTC.

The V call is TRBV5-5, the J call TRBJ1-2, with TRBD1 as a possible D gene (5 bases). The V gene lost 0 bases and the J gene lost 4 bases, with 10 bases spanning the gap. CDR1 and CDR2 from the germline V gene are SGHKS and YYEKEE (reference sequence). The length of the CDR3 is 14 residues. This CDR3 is CASSLEGPIYGYTF. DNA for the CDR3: TGTGCCAGCAGCTTGGAGGGACCGATCTATGGCTACACCTTC.

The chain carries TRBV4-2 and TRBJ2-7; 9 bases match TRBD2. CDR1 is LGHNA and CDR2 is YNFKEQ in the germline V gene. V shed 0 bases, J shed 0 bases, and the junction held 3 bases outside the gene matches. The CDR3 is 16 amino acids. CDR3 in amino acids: CASSQDPSGDSYEQYF. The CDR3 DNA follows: TGTGCCAGCAGCCAAGATCCTAGCGGGGACTCCTACGAGCAGTACTTC.

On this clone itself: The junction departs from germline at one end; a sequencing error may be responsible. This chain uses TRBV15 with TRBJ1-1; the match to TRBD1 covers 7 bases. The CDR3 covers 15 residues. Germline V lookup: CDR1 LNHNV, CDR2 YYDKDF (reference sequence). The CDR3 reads CTTSPLGQTNTEAFF. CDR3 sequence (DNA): TGTACCACCAGCCCGCTGGGACAGACGAACACTGAAGCTTTCTTT.

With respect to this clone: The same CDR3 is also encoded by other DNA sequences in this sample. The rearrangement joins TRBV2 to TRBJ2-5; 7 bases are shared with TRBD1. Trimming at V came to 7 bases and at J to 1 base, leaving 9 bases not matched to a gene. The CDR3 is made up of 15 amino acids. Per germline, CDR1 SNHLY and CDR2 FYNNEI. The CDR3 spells CASNSLTGSQETQYF. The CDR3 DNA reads TGTGCCAGCAATTCGCTGACAGGGAGCCAAGAGACCCAGTACTTC.

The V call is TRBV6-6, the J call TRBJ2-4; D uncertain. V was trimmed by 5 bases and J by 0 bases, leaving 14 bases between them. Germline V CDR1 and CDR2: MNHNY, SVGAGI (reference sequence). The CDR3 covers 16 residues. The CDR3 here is CASSPPGLLAKNIQYF. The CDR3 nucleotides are TGTGCCAGCAGTCCCCCGGGTCTACTAGCCAAAAACATTCAGTACTTC.

In DNA, the CDR3 is TGTGCCAGCAGCGTAGAAAGCGGGGAATACAATGAGCAGTTCTTC. It translates to CASSVESGEYNEQFF. J is TRBJ2-1 and V is TRBV9, with 7 nucleotides matching TRBD2. V was clipped by 0 bases and J by 4 bases; unmatched bases: 4. The CDR3 length is 15 residues. Per germline, CDR1 SGDLS and CDR2 YYNGEE.

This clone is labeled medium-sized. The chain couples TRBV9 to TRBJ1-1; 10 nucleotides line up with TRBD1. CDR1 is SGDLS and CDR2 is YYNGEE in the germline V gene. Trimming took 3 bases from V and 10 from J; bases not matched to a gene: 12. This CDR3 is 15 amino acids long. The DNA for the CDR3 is TGTGCCAGCAGCGCAGCCGGGACAGGGGTCCCGGTAGCTTTCTTT. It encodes CASSAAGTGVPVAFF.

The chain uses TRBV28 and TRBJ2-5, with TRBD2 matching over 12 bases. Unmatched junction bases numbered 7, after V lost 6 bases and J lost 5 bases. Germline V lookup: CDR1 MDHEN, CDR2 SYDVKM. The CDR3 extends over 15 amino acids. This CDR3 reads CASRILAGGGETQYF. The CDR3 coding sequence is TGTGCCAGCAGAATACTAGCGGGAGGAGGGGAGACCCAGTACTTC.

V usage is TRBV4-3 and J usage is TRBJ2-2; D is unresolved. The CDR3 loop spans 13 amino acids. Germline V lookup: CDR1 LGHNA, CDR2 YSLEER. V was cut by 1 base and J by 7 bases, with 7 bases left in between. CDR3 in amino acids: CASSQGSVGELFF. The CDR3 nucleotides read TGCGCCAGCAGCCAAGGTTCGGTCGGGGAGCTGTTTTTT.

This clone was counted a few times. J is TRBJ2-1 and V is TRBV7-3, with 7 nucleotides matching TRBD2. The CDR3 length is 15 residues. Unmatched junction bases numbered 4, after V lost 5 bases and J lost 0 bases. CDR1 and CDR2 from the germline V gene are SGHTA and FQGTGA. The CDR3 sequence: CASSQGLHSYNEQFF. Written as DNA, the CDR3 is TGTGCCAGCAGCCAGGGACTACACTCCTACAATGAGCAGTTCTTC.